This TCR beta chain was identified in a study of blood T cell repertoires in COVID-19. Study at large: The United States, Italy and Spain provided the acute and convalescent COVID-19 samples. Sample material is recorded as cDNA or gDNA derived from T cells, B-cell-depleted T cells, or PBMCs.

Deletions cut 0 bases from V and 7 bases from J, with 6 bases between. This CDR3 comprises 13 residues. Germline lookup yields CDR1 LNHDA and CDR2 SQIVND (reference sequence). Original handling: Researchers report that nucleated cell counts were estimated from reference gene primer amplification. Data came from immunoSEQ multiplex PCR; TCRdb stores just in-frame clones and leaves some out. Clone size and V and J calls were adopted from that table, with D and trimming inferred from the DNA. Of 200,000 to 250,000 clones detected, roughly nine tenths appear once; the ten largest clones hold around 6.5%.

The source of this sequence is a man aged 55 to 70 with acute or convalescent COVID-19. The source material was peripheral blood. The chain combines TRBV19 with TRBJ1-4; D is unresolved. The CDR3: CASSIDGREKLFF. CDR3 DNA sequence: TGTGCCAGTAGTATAGACGGTCGTGAAAAACTGTTTTTT.